This is a list of T cell receptor beta chains from one sample in a study of blood T cell repertoires in COVID-19. The repertoire was sequenced with immunoSEQ multiplex PCR; TCRdb's copy has only in-frame clones and lacks some. The sample lists under 300,000 clones; around 90% were seen once. The specimen was PBMCs or T cells enriched from blood (not recorded which). Receptor source: a woman between 40 and 50 years old who had recovered from COVID-19. Both conserved end residues are part of each CDR3. D genes are given only for firm matches. Clone size is not always given. Where it is, it says once, few, many or a class for expanded clones.

D gene	V gene	clone size	J gene	CDR3 protein	CDR3 DNA
TRBD2	TRBV19	NA	TRBJ2-5	CASSIRPAGAPETQYF	TGTGCCAGTAGTATACGGCCCGCGGGAGCCCCGGAGACCCAGTACTTC
TRBD2	TRBV5-4	NA	TRBJ2-3	CASSSGGRRTDTQYF	TGTGCCAGCAGCTCTGGCGGGAGGCGCACAGATACGCAGTATTTT
NA	TRBV3-1/TRBV3-2	NA	TRBJ2-1	CASSQAANYNEQFF	TGTGCCAGCAGCCAAGCAGCGAATTACAATGAGCAGTTCTTC
NA	TRBV5-4	NA	TRBJ1-1	CASSLVRQQNTEAFF	TGTGCCAGCAGCTTAGTTAGACAGCAGAACACTGAAGCTTTCTTT
NA	TRBV3-1/TRBV3-2	NA	TRBJ1-1	CASSPTGENTEAFF	TGTGCCAGCAGCCCTACAGGAGAGAACACTGAAGCTTTCTTT
TRBD2	TRBV4-2	NA	TRBJ2-2	CASSTSGTTGELFF	TGTGCCAGCAGTACTAGCGGGACAACCGGGGAGCTGTTTTTT
NA	TRBV4-1	NA	TRBJ1-4	CASSHPSGGTTNEKLFF	TGCGCCAGCAGCCATCCTAGCGGAGGGACAACTAATGAAAAACTGTTTTTT
TRBD1	TRBV27	NA	TRBJ1-2	CASSWDSTNYGYTF	TGTGCCAGCAGTTGGGACAGTACTAACTATGGCTACACCTTC
TRBD1	TRBV2	few	TRBJ1-5	CASGPQGQHQPQHF	TGTGCCAGCGGACCACAGGGGCAGCATCAGCCCCAGCATTTT
TRBD1	TRBV28	NA	TRBJ1-2	CASRDRGRSYGYTF	TGTGCCAGTCGCGACAGGGGGCGTTCATATGGCTACACCTTC
NA	TRBV5-1	NA	TRBJ2-1	CASRVGGTYNEQFF	TGCGCCAGCAGAGTGGGCGGGACCTACAATGAGCAGTTCTTC
NA	TRBV11-3	NA	TRBJ2-1	CASSLDGSRENEQFF	TGTGCCAGCAGCTTAGACGGAAGCAGGGAAAATGAGCAGTTCTTC
TRBD2	TRBV7-9	NA	TRBJ2-5	CASSPDVRGVKETQYF	TGTGCCAGCAGCCCCGATGTGCGGGGGGTAAAAGAGACCCAGTACTTC
NA	TRBV28	NA	TRBJ1-2	CASSSLPGGYTF	TGTGCCAGCAGCAGTTTGCCGGGTGGCTACACCTTC
NA	TRBV7-3	NA	TRBJ1-1	CASSLQVNTEAFF	TGTGCCAGCAGCCTACAGGTGAACACTGAAGCTTTCTTT
NA	TRBV7-9	NA	TRBJ1-2	CASEGIYYGYTF	TGTGCCTCGGAGGGGATATACTATGGCTACACCTTC
NA	TRBV16	NA	TRBJ1-2	CASRAQGRVGLLFTF	TGTGCCAGCAGAGCACAAGGGCGGGTCGGACTACTATTCACCTTC
TRBD2	TRBV7-6	NA	TRBJ2-7	CASSQGGRRGRIYEQYF	TGTGCCAGCAGTCAAGGGGGTCGGCGCGGGAGGATCTACGAGCAGTACTTC
TRBD1	TRBV19	NA	TRBJ2-5	CASSPTGAGETQYF	TGTGCCAGTAGTCCGACAGGGGCGGGGGAGACCCAGTACTTC
NA	TRBV9	NA	TRBJ1-3	CASSVAGARGNTIYF	TGTGCCAGCAGCGTAGCAGGGGCGCGTGGAAACACCATATATTTT
TRBD1	TRBV5-1	NA	TRBJ2-7	CASSTGQLDYEQYF	TGCGCCAGCAGCACGGGACAGTTAGACTACGAGCAGTACTTC
TRBD2	TRBV13	NA	TRBJ2-3	CASSYLLAGTTDTQYF	TGTGCCAGCAGCTACTTGCTAGCGGGCACCACAGATACGCAGTATTTT
NA	TRBV5-8	NA	TRBJ1-2	CASSLVSDYGYTF	TGTGCCAGCAGCTTGGTTAGTGACTATGGCTACACCTTC
TRBD2	TRBV30	NA	TRBJ2-1	CAWSVGLAADEQFF	TGTGCCTGGAGTGTAGGACTAGCGGCGGATGAGCAGTTCTTC
TRBD1	TRBV2	few	TRBJ1-1	CASSQDRAVAGTEAFF	TGTGCCAGCAGTCAGGACAGGGCGGTCGCGGGCACTGAAGCTTTCTTT
NA	TRBV27	NA	TRBJ2-3	CASSFYSGSTDTQYF	TGTGCCAGCAGTTTTTACAGCGGTAGCACAGATACGCAGTATTTT
NA	TRBV2	NA	TRBJ1-1	CASTDPWGQEAFF	TGTGCCAGCACCGACCCTTGGGGGCAAGAAGCTTTCTTT
TRBD2	TRBV30	NA	TRBJ2-2	CAYRTWLAGGLRTGELFF	TGTGCCTACCGTACTTGGCTAGCGGGGGGCTTACGCACCGGGGAGCTGTTTTTT